This T cell receptor beta chain stems from a study of regulatory T cells in long-lasting Graves disease. General observations from the study: TCR diversity was lower in persistent Graves' patients (versus newly diagnosed ones).

The V end lost 5 bases, the J end lost 6 bases, and 17 bases lay between the germline ends. The CDR3 length is 14 residues. iRepertoire HTBI primers and Arm-PCR of CDR3 regions built TCR beta libraries. TCRdb independently ran MiXCR on the multiplex PCR reads; one entry per CDR3 protein. Of over 650,000 distinct CDR3 sequences detected, around 32% appear once; the ten largest clones hold around 42%. About this clonotype itself: The antigen is undetermined.

Time point reported: persistent/refractory GD, antithyroid drugs over 5 years with positive TRAb. From RNA extracted from PBMCs, the TCR library was made. It was by American Thyroid Association guidelines that Graves' disease was diagnosed. The gene calls are TRBV12-3 or TRBV12-4 and TRBJ2-7, with a possible D match to TRBD1 (6 bases). The source material was peripheral blood mononuclear cells (PBMCs), sampled when the disease was refractory, from a patient treated with antithyroid drugs. The sequence was obtained from a female donor with Graves disease. CDR3 nucleotides: TGTGCCAGCAGTGGCCTGAACAGGGACGGCGAGCAGTACTTC. The encoded protein is CASSGLNRDGEQYF.